This T cell receptor beta chain emerged from a study of early T cells in non-severe SARS-CoV-2 infection. The wider study: Chains from this unsorted whole-blood bulk RNA could not be paired.

V lost 0 bases and J lost 1, with 12 bases in between. The CDR3 has 16 residues. Germline V gene lookup returns CDR1 SGHRS and CDR2 YFSETQ. Remarks on this clonotype: Its specificity is not known.

Study findings and constraints: Anti-spike CD8 responses were favored in VDJdb matching, and private and CD4 specificities were missed.

One entry per CDR3 protein results from TCRdb running MiXCR on the 5' RACE reads. This sample has approximately 74,000 distinct CDR3 sequences, with 14% to 15% found just once. The source is an adult who was a healthcare worker with PCR-confirmed SARS-CoV-2 infection or an uninfected control (not recorded which). V is TRBV5-1 and J is TRBJ2-3, with D unclear. Sequencing was performed on whole blood. CDR3 DNA: TGCGCCAGCAGCTTGGATAGCTCCTTGGGCACAGATACGCAGTATTTT. Protein sequence: CASSLDSSLGTDTQYF.